A single sample is the source of the 15 T cell receptor beta chains below, sequenced in a study of early T cells in non-severe SARS-CoV-2 infection. In TCRdb, the 5' RACE reads were re-called with MiXCR into one record per CDR3 protein. Altogether 98,000 or so distinct CDR3 sequences are present, roughly an eighth being singletons, with the ten largest covering less than 3.5%. Specimen: whole blood. These receptors all stem from an adult who was a healthcare worker with PCR-confirmed SARS-CoV-2 infection or an uninfected control (not recorded which).

This clonotype was counted ten times or more. The chain joins TRBV12-5 to TRBJ2-3, with D perhaps given as TRBD1 or TRBD2 (5 bases each). Trimming cost V 7 bases and J 6 bases, with 8 bases left between them. The CDR3 sequence is 11 residues long. Germline V CDR1 and CDR2: LGHNT, FRNRAP. In DNA, the CDR3 is TGTGCTAGTGCGTGGGGGGATACGCAGTATTTT. Its protein product is CASAWGDTQYF.

This clonotype was picked up a small number of times. The CDR3 spells CASSFSGGNQPQHF. The CDR3, as DNA: TGTGCCAGCAGTTTTTCAGGGGGCAATCAGCCCCAGCATTTT. The gene calls are TRBV12-3 or TRBV12-4 and TRBJ1-5; TRBD1 might be the D (6 bases). The CDR3 has 14 amino acids. V shed 3 bases and J shed 2 bases, with 8 bases lying between them.

V gene TRBV2 combines with J gene TRBJ2-7; D could derive from TRBD1 or TRBD2 (5 bases each). Germline V gene lookup returns CDR1 SNHLY and CDR2 FYNNEI. The V gene lost 6 bases and the J gene lost 5 bases, with 14 bases spanning the gap. The CDR3 runs to 13 residues. CDR3 DNA sequence: TGTGCCAGCAGCCTCCGGGACGATCACGAGCAGTACTTC. This codes for CASSLRDDHEQYF.

The chain joins TRBV18 to TRBJ1-1; D not resolved. CDR3 length equals 13 residues. From germline, CDR1 is KGHSH and CDR2 LQKENI. The V gene lost 0 bases and the J gene lost 10 bases, with 12 bases spanning the gap. This CDR3 is CASSPPLVSRAFF. CDR3 coding DNA: TGTGCCAGCTCACCACCGTTAGTAAGTCGAGCTTTCTTT.

This clonotype was observed a few times. This chain connects TRBV12-3 or TRBV12-4 to TRBJ1-1; 7 bases align to TRBD1. The CDR3 is 15 amino acids. V was clipped by 5 bases and J by 1 base; unmatched bases: 7. CDR3 in DNA: TGTGCCAGCAGTAAACAGGGGAGCAAGAACACTGAAGCTTTCTTT. It translates to CASSKQGSKNTEAFF.

This clonotype was observed many times. This chain links TRBV19 with TRBJ2-7, with D perhaps TRBD2 (5 bases). The CDR3 is made up of 19 amino acids. Trimming removed 2 bases at V and 3 bases at J, with 26 bases between. Germline V gene lookup returns CDR1 LNHDA and CDR2 SQIVND (reference sequence). In nucleotides, the CDR3 is TGTGCCAGTAGTATAATGGCCCCTCGGGGTCTTAGTCTCGGCTACGAGCAGTACTTC. It translates to CASSIMAPRGLSLGYEQYF.

This clonotype has at least ten counts. The chain joins TRBV2 to TRBJ1-2, with 10 positions matching TRBD1. The germline CDR1 and CDR2 sequences are SNHLY and FYNNEI. This CDR3 has 15 amino acids. Unmatched junction bases numbered 3, after V lost 3 bases and J lost 2 bases. This CDR3 is CASSDLDRGNYGYTF. The CDR3, as DNA: TGTGCCAGCAGTGATCTGGACAGGGGGAACTATGGCTACACCTTC.

There are a few counts of this clonotype. The gene calls are TRBV9 and TRBJ1-5; D may be TRBD1 (6 bases). Trimming took off 4 bases at V and 5 bases at J, with 16 bases between the two ends. CDR1 SGDLS and CDR2 YYNGEE come from the germline V gene. This CDR3 region has 15 residues. CDR3 sequence: CASSPGQGPDQPQHF. CDR3 DNA: TGTGCCAGCAGCCCAGGGCAGGGGCCCGATCAGCCCCAGCATTTT.

The CDR3 region is CASSLAGTLQETQYF. The DNA of the CDR3 is TGCGCCAGCAGCTTGGCCGGGACCTTACAAGAGACCCAGTACTTC. The genes are TRBV5-1 and TRBJ2-5; D assignment may be TRBD1 or TRBD2 (5 bases each). The CDR3 has 15 amino acids. CDR1 and CDR2 (germline): SGHRS, YFSETQ. Trimming left V 0 bases short and J 2 bases short, with 11 bases between.

This clonotype turned up a few times. The rearrangement joins TRBV6-2 or TRBV6-3 to TRBJ1-2; TRBD1 is a possible D gene (5 bases). CDR1 and CDR2 (germline): MNHEY, SVGEGT. The CDR3 is 13 residues long. With 8 bases removed from V and 2 bases from J, the gap between germline ends came to 12 bases. The DNA for the CDR3 is TGTGCCAGCCGACCGGGGACCAACTATGGCTACACCTTC. It is translated as CASRPGTNYGYTF.

The table lists this clonotype with a few counts. The chain links TRBV6-2 or TRBV6-3 to TRBJ2-2; 9 bases map to TRBD2. Unmatched junction bases numbered 3, after V lost 6 bases and J lost 1 base. In germline, CDR1 is MNHEY, CDR2 SVGEGT. This CDR3 comprises 15 residues. The CDR3 loop reads CASRNSGGNTGELFF. In nucleotides, the CDR3 is TGTGCCAGCAGAAATAGCGGGGGGAACACCGGGGAGCTGTTTTTT.

In this sample, this clonotype turned up many times. V is TRBV27 and J is TRBJ2-3; the match to TRBD1 covers 9 bases. Germline V gene data show CDR1 as MNHEY and CDR2 as SMNVEV (reference sequence). The junction had 17 bases not matched to a gene; V was cut back by 4 bases and J by 6 bases. This CDR3 is built from 18 residues. Written as DNA, the CDR3 is TGTGCCAGCAGTTCTCTACACATGGACAGGGGAGTTTTGGATACGCAGTATTTT. The encoded protein is CASSSLHMDRGVLDTQYF.

This clonotype has a count of ten or more. V usage is TRBV10-3 and J usage is TRBJ2-3, with TRBD1 identical over 8 bases. The CDR3 consists of 13 residues. J lost 2 bases, V lost 10 bases, and 5 bases had no gene match. Per germline, CDR1 ENHRY and CDR2 SYGVKD. The CDR3 protein is CASGTGATDTQYF. The CDR3 DNA follows: TGTGCCAGTGGGACAGGAGCCACAGATACGCAGTATTTT.

The chain links TRBV29-1 to TRBJ2-1; 10 bases map to TRBD1. The CDR3 sequence is 16 residues long. The germline CDR1 and CDR2 sequences are SQVTM and ANQGSEA. V shed 0 bases, J shed 2 bases, and the junction held 4 bases outside the gene matches. DNA of the CDR3: TGCAGCGTTGAAGATCCCGGGACAGGGGCCTACAATGAGCAGTTCTTC. This sequence encodes CSVEDPGTGAYNEQFF.

In this sample, this clonotype turned up once. The conserved phenylalanine or tryptophan normally closing the CDR3 is absent here, so this likely arose from a read error. DNA for the CDR3: TGTGCCAGCAGCGTAGGTGGGAGTTTCGAAAATGAGCAGTTCTCC. This encodes CASSVGGSFENEQFS. The V and J genes are TRBV9 and TRBJ2-1; tentatively, D is TRBD2 (5 bases). CDR1 is SGDLS and CDR2 is YYNGEE in the germline V gene. The CDR3 is 15 residues long. The ends were cut back, 0 bases at V and 7 bases at J, with 14 bases in the middle.